The 27 T cell receptor beta chains presented below share a single source sample, sequenced in a study of T cell responses to AZD1222 COVID-19 vaccine. Some clones are missing from TCRdb's copy, which holds only in-frame ones; the method was immunoSEQ multiplex PCR. Of approximately 150,000 clones detected, approximately 93% appear once; the ten largest clones hold more than 0.8%. This specimen was peripheral blood, taken on day 0 of MenACWY control vaccination. These receptors were taken from an adult in good health.

For this clone: A junction boundary mismatches the germline segment, possibly from a read error. J is TRBJ1-5 and V is TRBV10-3; no firm D call. Germline CDR1 is ENHRY and CDR2 is SYGVKD. The CDR3 runs to 12 residues. Written as DNA, the CDR3 is TGTGCCATAAGTGGGGTTAATCAGCCCCAGCATTTT. Residues: CAISGVNQPQHF.

This chain joins TRBV18 and TRBJ1-2; D uncertain. Deletions cut 2 bases from V and 6 bases from J, with 13 bases between. The CDR3 extends over 14 amino acids. From germline, CDR1 is KGHSH and CDR2 LQKENI. The CDR3 DNA sequence: TGTGCCAGCTCACCAAGGTGGAGTTTCGATGGCTACACCTTC. Amino acid sequence: CASSPRWSFDGYTF.

The chain couples TRBV3-1 (or the pseudogene TRBV3-2) to TRBJ1-1; TRBD1 aligns across 8 bases. Germline CDR1 is LGHDT and CDR2 is YNNKEL (reference sequence). V was clipped by 4 bases and J by 5 bases; unmatched bases: 9. This CDR3 comprises 15 residues. DNA for the CDR3: TGTGCCAGCAGCCCCGGGACAGGTCGAAGGACTGAAGCTTTCTTT. Amino acids: CASSPGTGRRTEAFF.

V is TRBV28 and J is TRBJ1-1; D call uncertain. V lost 4 bases, J lost 4 bases, and 13 bases lay in between. The CDR3 has 14 amino acids. The germline CDR1 and CDR2 sequences are MDHEN and SYDVKM. This CDR3 is CASSSNWESTEAFF. As DNA, the CDR3 is TGTGCCAGCAGTTCAAATTGGGAGTCCACTGAAGCTTTCTTT.

J is TRBJ1-1 and V is TRBV19, with 7 bases lining up with TRBD1. Germline V gene lookup returns CDR1 LNHDA and CDR2 SQIVND (reference sequence). The CDR3 has 15 amino acids. V dropped 4 bases and J dropped 4; count of bases not matched to a gene: 9. The CDR3 DNA sequence: TGTGCCAGTAGTAGGGGACAGCCGGGGTCCACTGAAGCTTTCTTT. Amino acids: CASSRGQPGSTEAFF.

The chain links TRBV3-1 (or the pseudogene TRBV3-2) to TRBJ2-5; D unresolved. V dropped 0 bases and J dropped 4 bases, with 15 bases sitting between them. This CDR3 contains 16 residues. Germline CDR1 and CDR2: LGHDT and YNNKEL (reference sequence). The CDR3 DNA reads TGTGCCAGCAGCCAAGAAGAAGGGATTATGTTAGAGACCCAGTACTTC. Protein product: CASSQEEGIMLETQYF.

DNA for the CDR3: TGTGCCAGCAGAAAGGACCTTCAAATGAACACTGAAGCTTTCTTT. It is translated as CASRKDLQMNTEAFF. The rearrangement joins TRBV6-5 to TRBJ1-1; the D is unclear. The CDR3 sequence is 15 residues long. V was shortened by 6 bases and J by 0 bases, with 14 bases between the two germline ends. The germline V gene has CDR1 MNHEY and CDR2 SVGAGI.

This clone was counted a few times. The rearrangement uses TRBV11-1 and TRBJ2-7; 9 nucleotides match TRBD1. The ends lost 4 bases at V and 0 bases at J; junction bases unmatched: 1. CDR1 is SGHAT and CDR2 is FQDESV in the germline V gene (reference sequence). The CDR3 has 14 amino acids. CDR3 sequence reads: CASSWGQGSYEQYF. In DNA, the CDR3 is TGTGCCAGCAGCTGGGGACAGGGCTCCTACGAGCAGTACTTC.

This chain links TRBV29-1 with TRBJ2-3; D uncertain. From germline, CDR1 is SQVTM and CDR2 ANQGSEA. The CDR3 is 14 amino acids. V lost 0 bases to trimming and J lost 1 base, with 8 bases between them. The CDR3 region is CSVEDWLGTDTQYF. For the CDR3, the DNA is TGCAGCGTTGAAGATTGGCTAGGCACAGATACGCAGTATTTT.

CDR3 amino acids: CASSQGAGSGYTF. The CDR3 DNA reads TGTGCCAGCAGTCAGGGGGCAGGGTCTGGCTACACCTTC. The chain is built from TRBV25-1 and TRBJ1-2; 8 bases agree with TRBD1. V was pared by 5 bases and J by 7 bases, with 6 bases of the junction left unmatched. This CDR3 has 13 residues. Germline CDR1 is MGHDK and CDR2 is SYGVNS.

The chain has TRBV5-5 and TRBJ1-2; D is ambiguous. Trimming left V 0 bases short and J 1 base short, with 4 bases between. Germline CDR1 and CDR2: SGHKS and YYEKEE (reference sequence). This CDR3 contains 13 residues. The CDR3 region is CASSLAVNYGYTF. CDR3 DNA: TGTGCCAGCAGCTTGGCCGTTAACTATGGCTACACCTTC.

In this sample, this clone turned up once. This chain links TRBV5-4 with TRBJ2-5; possible D gene TRBD2, 5 bases. The CDR3 spans 15 residues. The germline CDR1 and CDR2 sequences are SGHNT and YYREEE (reference sequence). Trimming cost V 0 bases and J 4 bases, with 13 bases left between them. CDR3 sequence (DNA): TGTGCCAGCAGCTTGGCGGCAGCGGTGGGAGAGACCCAGTACTTC. Translated: CASSLAAAVGETQYF.

Only one count was recorded for this clone. The chain employs TRBV4-1 and TRBJ2-1, with D maybe TRBD2 (5 bases). V was shortened by 0 bases and J by 4 bases, with 16 bases between the two germline ends. Germline assignment: CDR1 MGHRA and CDR2 YSYEKL. The CDR3 spans 17 residues. The CDR3 sequence: CASSQDSGPSPYNEQFF. Written as DNA, the CDR3 is TGCGCCAGCAGCCAAGATAGTGGGCCTAGCCCATACAATGAGCAGTTCTTC.

The rearrangement links TRBV3-1 (or the pseudogene TRBV3-2) to TRBJ1-2; possibly TRBD1 for D (6 bases). The V end was cut by 0 bases, the J end by 3 bases, with 14 bases between. The CDR3 runs 16 residues. The germline CDR1 and CDR2 sequences are LGHDT and YNNKEL (reference sequence). CDR3 region: CASSQDTGTNYYGYTF. CDR3 nucleotides: TGTGCCAGCAGCCAAGATACAGGGACCAATTACTATGGCTACACCTTC.

The J gene is TRBJ1-5, the V gene TRBV5-8; no definite D call. Germline V CDR1 and CDR2: SGHTS, YDEGEE. This CDR3 has 16 amino acids. Trimming cost V 4 bases and J 5 bases, with 19 bases left between them. The CDR3 region is CASSLGGSGYDQPQHF. CDR3 coding DNA: TGTGCCAGCAGCCTTGGAGGGAGCGGTTACGATCAGCCCCAGCATTTT.

The J gene is TRBJ2-7, the V gene TRBV19, with D possibly matching TRBD2 (6 bases). V was cut by 6 bases and J by 7 bases, with 22 bases left in between. The CDR3 is 15 amino acids. CDR1 and CDR2 from the germline V gene are LNHDA and SQIVND (reference sequence). This CDR3 reads CASSSLVGEVGEQYF. CDR3 sequence (DNA): TGTGCCAGTAGCTCCCTGGTAGGGGAGGTCGGAGAGCAGTACTTC. Using reference TRBV19 and TRBJ2-7 for the parts outside the CDR3, the full variable domain is DGGITQSPKYLFRKEGQNVTLSCEQNLNHDAMYWYRQDPGQGLRLIYYSQIVNDFQKGDIAEGYSVSREKKESFPLTVTSAQKNPTAFYLCASSSLVGEVGEQYFGPGTRLTVT.

The chain links TRBV6-5 to TRBJ1-3; TRBD1 matches 8 bases. The CDR3 is 15 amino acids. From germline, CDR1 is MNHEY and CDR2 SVGAGI. V lost 6 bases to trimming and J lost 3 bases; unmatched junction nucleotides: 7. CDR3: CASSHRGMGGNTIYF. The CDR3 DNA reads TGTGCCAGCAGCCACAGGGGGATGGGTGGAAACACCATATATTTT.

The genes are TRBV19 and TRBJ1-6; a weak D match, TRBD1 (5 bases). CDR1 LNHDA and CDR2 SQIVND come from the germline V gene (reference sequence). The germline V and J ends were trimmed by 8 bases and 5 bases, with 13 bases remaining between them. The CDR3 spans 14 residues. This CDR3 is CASSQAANNSPLHF. In DNA form, the CDR3 reads TGTGCCAGTTCACAGGCCGCAAATAATTCACCCCTCCACTTT.

The chain couples TRBV7-9 to TRBJ1-1; 7 bases line up with TRBD1. The junction had 14 bases not matched to a gene; V was cut back by 5 bases and J by 2 bases. This CDR3 is 17 amino acids long. Germline V gives CDR1 SEHNR, CDR2 FQNEAQ (reference sequence). CDR3 residues: CASSLPRGEGANTEAFF. CDR3 coding DNA: TGTGCCAGCAGCCTACCACGCGGGGAGGGGGCTAACACTGAAGCTTTCTTT.

This clone occurred a few times. V gene TRBV7-2 combines with J gene TRBJ1-2; D is undetermined. The germline gives CDR1 SGHTA, CDR2 FQGNSA. Trimming took off 5 bases at V and 3 bases at J, with 13 bases between the two ends. The CDR3 extends over 14 amino acids. CDR3: CASSPASGYYGYTF. CDR3 nucleotides: TGTGCCAGCAGCCCCGCTTCTGGTTACTATGGCTACACCTTC.

The chain employs TRBV6-4 and TRBJ2-3; no clear D. The CDR3 runs to 14 residues. The V end was cut by 5 bases, the J end by 1 base, with 10 bases between. The germline V gene encodes CDR1 MRHNA and CDR2 SNTAGT. The CDR3 protein is CASSLQGRTDTQYF. The CDR3, as DNA: TGTGCCAGCAGTTTGCAAGGCCGCACAGATACGCAGTATTTT.

The chain links TRBV5-1 to TRBJ1-5, with 9 bases identical to TRBD1. The CDR3 has 15 residues. V lost 2 bases, J lost 3 bases, and 3 bases stayed unmatched. Germline V lookup: CDR1 SGHRS, CDR2 YFSETQ. DNA of the CDR3: TGCGCCAGCAGCTTTGGGACAGGGCCCAATCAGCCCCAGCATTTT. It specifies CASSFGTGPNQPQHF.

This clone was seen only a few times. The rearrangement links TRBV28 to TRBJ1-2; D is undetermined. The CDR3 consists of 17 residues. Looked up from germline, CDR1 is MDHEN and CDR2 is SYDVKM. V was clipped by 6 bases and J by 5 bases, with 25 bases between them. CDR3: CASSPTPRSRAEYGYTF. The DNA for the CDR3 is TGTGCCAGCAGCCCGACCCCCCGGAGCCGGGCGGAGTATGGCTACACCTTC.

The V and J genes are TRBV10-3 and TRBJ1-3; a weak D match, TRBD1 (5 bases). Per the germline V gene, CDR1 is ENHRY and CDR2 is SYGVKD. This CDR3 contains 17 residues. V shed 0 bases and J shed 4 bases, with 16 bases lying between them. The CDR3 coding sequence is TGTGCCATCAGTGAGTCCCCGACAGTCGGCTACGGAAACACCATATATTTT. As protein: CAISESPTVGYGNTIYF.

The chain has TRBV4-1 and TRBJ2-5; maybe TRBD1 (5 bases). The germline CDR1 and CDR2 sequences are MGHRA and YSYEKL. CDR3 length equals 16 residues. The V gene lost 0 bases and the J gene lost 5 bases, with 16 bases spanning the gap. For the CDR3, the DNA is TGCGCCAGCAGCCAAGATAATCGTCAGGGTTGGGAGACCCAGTACTTC. As protein: CASSQDNRQGWETQYF.

The chain uses TRBV6-5 and TRBJ2-2; D may be TRBD2 (5 bases). The germline V and J ends were trimmed by 6 bases and 4 bases, with 12 bases remaining between them. This CDR3 has 14 residues. The germline V gene encodes CDR1 MNHEY and CDR2 SVGAGI. This chain's CDR3 is CASRIMSGTGELFF. DNA of the CDR3: TGTGCCAGCAGGATAATGAGCGGCACCGGGGAGCTGTTTTTT.

The chain has TRBV19 and TRBJ2-5; D might be TRBD1 (6 bases). The germline V gene has CDR1 LNHDA and CDR2 SQIVND (reference sequence). The CDR3 length is 15 residues. Deletions cut 4 bases from V and 5 bases from J, with 17 bases between. CDR3: CASSTKYRDRETQYF. The CDR3 nucleotides are TGTGCCAGTAGTACCAAGTACAGGGATCGGGAGACCCAGTACTTC.